Each of the 30 T cell receptor beta chains below was sequenced from the same sample in a study of T cells after yellow fever vaccination. TCRdb reprocessed the 5' RACE reads via MiXCR and lists one record per CDR3 protein. The data contain 510,000 or so distinct CDR3 sequences, 15% to 20% of them singletons. Sequencing was performed on PBMCs, taken 15 days after the yellow fever booster vaccination. The receptors stem from a man aged 25-45 years who received the YFV17D yellow fever vaccine.

The chain uses TRBV25-1 and TRBJ2-3, with D unresolved. The length of the CDR3 is 14 residues. Germline CDR1 is MGHDK and CDR2 is SYGVNS. Trimming took 3 bases from V and 6 from J, leaving 13 bases between them. CDR3 nucleotides: TGTGCCAGCAGTGATCCCCCCCCGAGGGATACGCAGTATTTT. It encodes CASSDPPPRDTQYF.

This clonotype was seen a few times. Written as DNA, the CDR3 is TGTGCCACCAAAACCCCCACGGGAAACCTCGCCGGGGAGCTGTTTTTT. Protein: CATKTPTGNLAGELFF. The rearrangement joins TRBV2 to TRBJ2-2, with D possibly being TRBD2 (5 bases). CDR1 is SNHLY, CDR2 FYNNEI, per germline. The CDR3 is 16 residues long. Trimming took off 10 bases at V and 6 bases at J, with 24 bases between the two ends.

In its sample, this clonotype was seen a few times. This chain uses TRBV20-1 with TRBJ2-2; 7 nucleotides line up with TRBD1. The J segment lost 1 base and the V segment lost 6 bases, leaving 5 bases of the junction unmatched. The CDR3 has 14 residues. Germline V CDR1 and CDR2: DFQATT, SNEGSKA (reference sequence). This chain's CDR3 is CSAMGTVNTGELFF. The CDR3, as DNA: TGCAGTGCCATGGGGACAGTGAACACCGGGGAGCTGTTTTTT.

The J gene is TRBJ2-3, the V gene TRBV2; D is undetermined. CDR1 is SNHLY and CDR2 is FYNNEI in the germline V gene. This CDR3 contains 12 residues. V was clipped by 7 bases and J by 4 bases, with 9 bases between them. The CDR3 reads CASMTRADTQYF. Here the CDR3 DNA reads TGTGCCAGCATGACAAGAGCAGATACGCAGTATTTT.

The chain employs TRBV20-1 and TRBJ2-1; tentatively, D is TRBD2 (6 bases). CDR3 length equals 14 residues. V lost 4 bases, J lost 4 bases, and 14 bases lay in between. The germline CDR1 and CDR2 sequences are DFQATT and SNEGSKA (reference sequence). The CDR3 loop reads CSATRGGRYNEQFF. The CDR3 nucleotides are TGCAGTGCTACCCGGGGAGGTAGATACAATGAGCAGTTCTTC.

This clonotype was observed a few times. The V and J genes are TRBV30 and TRBJ1-1; 9 bases align to TRBD1. The CDR3 runs 13 residues. Germline CDR1 and CDR2: GTSNPN and SVGIG (reference sequence). Losses at the gene ends were 0 bases for V and 5 bases for J; bases not matched to a gene: 1. CDR3 loop: CAWSVDRGTEAFF. The DNA for the CDR3 is TGTGCCTGGAGTGTAGACAGGGGGACTGAAGCTTTCTTT.

This clonotype has a handful of counts. The rearrangement uses TRBV20-1 and TRBJ2-3; TRBD1 matches 10 bases. The CDR3 is made up of 14 amino acids. The V gene end was trimmed by 5 bases and the J gene end by 2 bases; junction bases not matched to a gene: 4. Germline V gene data show CDR1 as DFQATT and CDR2 as SNEGSKA (reference sequence). DNA of the CDR3: TGCAGTGCTCCGGGACAGGGGTACACAGATACGCAGTATTTT. Translation: CSAPGQGYTDTQYF.

The V gene is TRBV7-2, the J gene TRBJ2-1; no definite D call. Trimming took 7 bases from V and 1 from J, leaving 8 bases between them. CDR3 length equals 13 residues. The germline V gene has CDR1 SGHTA and CDR2 FQGNSA. The CDR3 coding sequence is TGTGCCAGCACCCCTGGGTCCTACAATGAGCAGTTCTTC. Its translation: CASTPGSYNEQFF.

The sample holds a few counts of this clonotype. A junction end diverges from the germline sequence, so it may reflect a read error. This sequence joins TRBV20-1 and TRBJ1-3; D perhaps matches TRBD1 (5 bases). The CDR3 spans 12 residues. CDR1 and CDR2 (germline): DFQATT, SNEGSKA (reference sequence). The chain's CDR3 is CSARGGTGRLFF. Written as DNA, the CDR3 is TGCAGTGCTAGGGGAGGGACGGGGAGGCTCTTCTTT.

The sample holds a few counts of this clonotype. This chain connects TRBV3-1 to TRBJ2-5; D is unclear. V was cut by 10 bases and J by 5 bases, with 14 bases left in between. Germline V lookup: CDR1 LGHDT, CDR2 YNNKEL (reference sequence). The CDR3 totals 12 residues. The CDR3 DNA reads TGTGCCACTCTAGGGCCCATCGAGACCCAGTACTTC. Translating gives CATLGPIETQYF.

A few counts support this clonotype. The rearrangement uses TRBV12-3 or TRBV12-4 and TRBJ1-3; possibly TRBD1 for D (5 bases). The CDR3 length is 14 residues. Between the trimmed V and J ends, which lost 1 base and 2 bases, there was a span of 6 bases. The CDR3 coding sequence is TGTGCCAGCAGTTTAGGGACACCTGGAAACACCATATATTTT. Amino acid sequence: CASSLGTPGNTIYF.

The table lists this clonotype with a few counts. The V gene is TRBV7-3, the J gene TRBJ2-1, with TRBD2 identical over 7 bases. Unmatched junction bases numbered 8, after V lost 5 bases and J lost 4 bases. CDR3 size: 15 residues. CDR1 and CDR2 from the germline V gene are SGHTA and FQGTGA. The CDR3 bases are TGTGCCAGCAGCCCAGGACTAGGGGCATACAATGAGCAGTTCTTC. This translates into CASSPGLGAYNEQFF.

The CDR3 is CASSLSAGAALYTQYF. In DNA form, the CDR3 reads TGTGCCAGCAGCCTGTCGGCGGGAGCCGCCCTATACACGCAGTATTTT. The chain links TRBV14 to TRBJ2-3; 7 positions match TRBD2. V shed 4 bases and J 9 bases; nucleotides not matched to a gene: 16. The CDR3 has 16 amino acids. CDR1 is SGHDN and CDR2 is FVKESK in the germline V gene.

The chain combines TRBV15 with TRBJ2-7; 8 bases map to TRBD2. The V gene end was trimmed by 1 base and the J gene end by 6 bases; junction bases not matched to a gene: 11. The CDR3 loop spans 16 amino acids. Germline V gene data show CDR1 as LNHNV and CDR2 as YYDKDF (reference sequence). The CDR3 protein is CATSRVGKRESGEQYF. In nucleotides, the CDR3 is TGTGCCACCAGCAGAGTGGGTAAGCGGGAGTCCGGCGAGCAGTACTTC.

The table lists this clonotype with a few counts. The chain carries TRBV12-3 or TRBV12-4 and TRBJ2-1; D may be TRBD1 (6 bases). This CDR3 has 14 amino acids. Trimming removed 6 bases at V and 6 bases at J, with 15 bases between. This chain's CDR3 is CASSLQGFGNEQFF. Written as DNA, the CDR3 is TGTGCCAGCAGCCTACAGGGTTTCGGCAATGAGCAGTTCTTC.

The chain carries TRBV5-1 and TRBJ2-2; tentatively, D is TRBD1 (5 bases). Trimming took 0 bases from V and 7 from J, leaving 7 bases between them. CDR1 and CDR2 from the germline V gene are SGHRS and YFSETQ. This CDR3 spans 13 amino acids. The CDR3 coding sequence is TGCGCCAGCAGCTTGGCAGGGTACGGGGAGCTGTTTTTT. It is translated as CASSLAGYGELFF. Combining the CDR3 with reference TRBV5-1 and TRBJ2-2 gives the whole variable domain KAGVTQTPRYLIKTRGQQVTLSCSPISGHRSVSWYQQTPGQGLQFLFEYFSETQRNKGNFPGRFSGRQFSNSRSEMNVSTLELGDSALYLCASSLAGYGELFFGEGSRLTVL.

This clonotype has more than one count but fewer than ten. The chain recombines TRBV5-1 with TRBJ2-5; 8 positions match TRBD2. Per the germline V gene, CDR1 is SGHRS and CDR2 is YFSETQ. The CDR3 covers 16 residues. With 1 base clipped from V and 5 bases from J, the junction kept 10 bases outside the gene matches. The CDR3 coding sequence is TGCGCCAGCAGCTTGATTCCTCCGGGAGGGCCGGAGACCCAGTACTTC. Its protein is CASSLIPPGGPETQYF.

This rearrangement joins TRBV18 to TRBJ2-7, with TRBD1 matching over 10 bases. V trimming: 3 bases; J trimming: 4 bases; junction bases outside the gene matches: 6. This CDR3 has 15 amino acids. CDR1 and CDR2 from the germline V gene are KGHSH and LQKENI. The CDR3 loop is CASSPPAGQGYEQYF. The CDR3 DNA sequence: TGTGCCAGCTCACCTCCGGCGGGACAGGGGTACGAGCAGTACTTC.

The chain has TRBV2 and TRBJ2-5; D is undetermined. The CDR3 totals 15 residues. V lost 2 bases and J 2 bases, leaving 12 bases between the germline ends. Germline lookup yields CDR1 SNHLY and CDR2 FYNNEI. The CDR3 loop reads CASSESPGIQETQYF. Here the CDR3 DNA reads TGTGCCAGCAGTGAATCCCCTGGGATACAAGAGACCCAGTACTTC.

The rearrangement links TRBV20-1 to TRBJ2-5, with D perhaps TRBD2 (5 bases). Trimming cost V 0 bases and J 7 bases, with 18 bases left between them. Germline CDR1 and CDR2: DFQATT and SNEGSKA (reference sequence). This CDR3 spans 15 amino acids. Here the CDR3 reads CSARENLGLVGTQYF. The CDR3 nucleotides read TGCAGTGCTAGAGAAAACCTCGGACTTGTGGGGACCCAGTACTTC.

V is TRBV7-8 and J is TRBJ2-3, with TRBD2 as a possible D gene (5 bases). Deletions cut 1 base from V and 5 bases from J, with 16 bases between. The germline V gene has CDR1 SGHVS and CDR2 FQNEAQ. The CDR3 contains 16 residues. The CDR3 DNA reads as TGTGCCAGCAGCTTAGTTCCGGTAGCTGCGGGAGATACGCAGTATTTT. Residues: CASSLVPVAAGDTQYF. The full variable domain, its missing parts supplied by reference TRBV7-8 and TRBJ2-3, is GAGVSQSPRYKVAKRGQDVALRCDPISGHVSLFWYQQALGQGPEFLTYFQNEAQLDKSGLPSDRFFAERPEGSVSTLKIQRTQQEDSAVYLCASSLVPVAAGDTQYFGPGTRLTVL.

This clonotype has a handful of counts. This sequence joins TRBV7-8 and TRBJ2-5; D is perhaps TRBD1 (6 bases). V was clipped by 4 bases and J by 1 base, with 19 bases between them. The CDR3 extends over 17 amino acids. Per the germline V gene, CDR1 is SGHVS and CDR2 is FQNEAQ. The DNA of the CDR3 is TGTGCCAGCAGCTCAATACGTGGCCGGGACATCCAAGAGACCCAGTACTTC. It yields the protein CASSSIRGRDIQETQYF.

This clonotype was detected only a few times. The V gene is TRBV12-3 or TRBV12-4, the J gene TRBJ2-1, with D possibly matching TRBD2 (5 bases). Trimming cost V 3 bases and J 2 bases, with 11 bases left between them. The CDR3 contains 15 residues. The CDR3, as DNA: TGTGCCAGCAGTTTGGACGGACTTACCTACAATGAGCAGTTCTTC. Protein product: CASSLDGLTYNEQFF.

The chain joins TRBV9 to TRBJ2-1; TRBD1 is a possible D gene (5 bases). The CDR3 totals 15 residues. The V and J ends lost 4 bases and 4 bases respectively, with 15 bases between them. Germline CDR1 SGDLS, CDR2 YYNGEE. The CDR3 sequence: CASSTAGLGYNEQFF. CDR3 in DNA: TGTGCCAGCAGCACCGCAGGGTTGGGGTACAATGAGCAGTTCTTC.

The chain couples TRBV6-1 to TRBJ1-6; D might be TRBD1 (6 bases). Germline V gene lookup returns CDR1 MNHNS and CDR2 SASEGT. V was clipped by 1 base and J by 14 bases, with 18 bases between them. The CDR3 has 15 residues. The CDR3 coding sequence is TGTGCCAGCAGTGAAGGGGGGGGGCCCTCTTCGGCCCTCCACTTT. Translating gives CASSEGGGPSSALHF.

The rearrangement links TRBV20-1 to TRBJ2-1; D is tentatively TRBD1 or TRBD2 (5 bases each). V lost 5 bases, J lost 1 base, and 9 bases lay in between. Germline-derived CDR1 and CDR2 are DFQATT and SNEGSKA (reference sequence). This CDR3 contains 13 residues. The CDR3, as DNA: TGCAGTGCTTGGGACGGGTCCTACAATGAGCAGTTCTTC. Translation: CSAWDGSYNEQFF.

The CDR3 DNA reads TGTGCCAGCAGCTTAGAATTGACCTCCTACGAGCAGTACTTC. Protein sequence: CASSLELTSYEQYF. The chain joins TRBV11-2 to TRBJ2-7; D is unresolved. The germline V and J ends were trimmed by 0 bases and 0 bases, with 6 bases remaining between them. Germline V gene lookup returns CDR1 SGHAT and CDR2 FQNNGV. The CDR3 spans 14 residues.

The table lists this clonotype with a few counts. The chain employs TRBV6-2 or TRBV6-3 and TRBJ2-4, with D perhaps TRBD1 or TRBD2 (5 bases each). Per the germline V gene, CDR1 is MNHEY and CDR2 is SVGEGT. This CDR3 region has 16 residues. Trimming pared 7 bases from V and 0 bases from J, leaving 16 bases between. This chain's CDR3 is CASMEWDQTAKNIQYF. Here the CDR3 DNA reads TGTGCCAGCATGGAGTGGGACCAGACAGCCAAAAACATTCAGTACTTC.

In its sample, this clonotype was seen a few times. The chain is built from TRBV7-2 and TRBJ2-4; no clear D. The CDR3 contains 14 residues. Trimming removed 5 bases at V and 4 bases at J, with 12 bases between. Germline CDR1 SGHTA, CDR2 FQGNSA. The CDR3, as DNA: TGTGCCAGCAGCCAGGAAGTCGGGAAAAACATTCAGTACTTC. This sequence encodes CASSQEVGKNIQYF.

The V and J genes are TRBV12-3 or TRBV12-4 and TRBJ1-2, with no clear D. V was cut by 3 bases and J by 2 bases, with 7 bases left in between. The CDR3 contains 13 residues. The CDR3 nucleotides are TGTGCCAGCAGTTTGAGGCAGAACTATGGCTACACCTTC. This gives the protein CASSLRQNYGYTF.